The entry below gives a single T cell receptor beta chain sequence along with its context. Its cognate antigen has yet to be identified. These data belong to a study of monozygotic twins with inflammatory bowel disease (dated 2019 in TCRdb). Regarding the complete study: In total, 28 monozygotic twin pairs made up the full study: 19 Danish pairs, all IBD-discordant, plus nine German pairs, of which four were IBD-concordant and five were IBD-discordant. The search for disease-associated traits relied mainly on comparing, within discordant pairs, IBD patients with their genetically identical healthy co-twins. Each individual had, on average, about 151 000 unique TCRalpha sequences and 181 000 unique TCRbeta sequences available for analysis. On the study overall, not on this receptor specifically: Differing immunosuppressive treatments among patients may have added background noise and inter-individual variability to the repertoires. Distinction between different T cell subtypes could not be achieved in the analysis. TCRbeta repertoire diversity, by inverse Simpson index, was decreased in IBD patients compared with their healthy co-twins. IBD patients shared fewer clonotypes with other individuals than healthy twins did, most markedly in patients showing signs of disease activity. The results gave no support for a single strong signal or clonotype linked to IBD. Repertoire similarity did not differ between concordant and discordant twins, which could be due to limited statistical power.

From each donor, a roughly 2.5 ml peripheral blood sample was collected into PAXgene tubes and kept at -80 degrees C. Without T cell sorting, total RNA was isolated from whole blood using the PAXgene blood miRNA kit on an automated QIAcube. Peripheral blood from monozygotic twin pairs, either concordant or discordant for inflammatory bowel disease, underwent deep TCRalpha and TCRbeta repertoire profiling that used unique molecular barcoding. Smoking habits were recorded for all twin pairs, and each individual was classified as a current, former or never smoker. From a lookup of the germline V gene, CDR1 and CDR2 are KGHSH and LQKENI. From its cysteine to its phenylalanine, the CDR3 spans 13 amino acids. The record lacks a DNA sequence. The method behind the library was 5' RACE. Each TCR library was prepared from about 3.5 ug of total RNA. For each sample, cDNA was synthesized in eight separate reactions using SMARTScribe reverse transcriptase. During cDNA synthesis, template switching was used to introduce unique molecular identifiers that contained a 6-nucleotide sample barcode. Two nested PCRs of approximately 16 and 9 cycles amplified the TCRalpha and TCRbeta cDNA, and bead purification followed each PCR. Before amplification, the cDNA was both treated with uracil DNA-glycosylase and purified with the QIAquick PCR purification kit. The second PCR added Illumina TruSeq-compatible adapters along with sample-specific barcodes. TapeStation and Qubit were used to check library quality and concentration, and around 5 ng of each library went into the pool. Pooled libraries were sequenced on an Illumina HiSeq2500 single-index Rapid Run with 2 x 100 bp reads and custom sequencing primers. For the original study's pipeline: PCR and sequencing errors were corrected by UMI-based consensus assembly using MiGEC version 1.2.6. MiXCR version 2.1.1 was used to carry out V(D)J alignment, clonotype assembly and CDR3 extraction. Normalisation of gene usage, clonotype sharing and MAIT/NKT TCR abundance was achieved by analysing the top 1000, 10 000 and 20 000 clonotypes per sample. Diversity was computed as the inverse Simpson index with the vegan R package after downsampling to 27 000 UMIs. Paired Mann-Whitney U tests were applied to discordant twin pairs, and Benjamini-Hochberg correction was used for multiple testing. The reads were reprocessed in TCRdb, with one entry per CDR3 protein sequence and no accompanying DNA. Here the V and J calls rest on TCRdb's processing, not on the authors' analysis. Per the sample table, the count is 85,000 to 110,000 distinct CDR3 sequences. The ten largest account for 1.9% of the sample.

Material: blood. The chain is encoded by TRBV18 joined to TRBJ2-3. This clonotype was obtained from a human donor with ulcerative colitis or Crohn's disease, or a healthy co-twin of an affected twin (not recorded which). Here the CDR3 is given as CASSGQNTDTQYF. Where the CDR3 stops, the reference TRBV18 and TRBJ2-3 genes take over; the full variable domain is NAGVMQNPRHLVRRRGQEARLRCSPMKGHSHVYWYRQLPEEGLKFMVYLQKENIIDESGMPKERFSAEFPKEGPSILRIQQVVRGDSAAYFCASSGQNTDTQYFGPGTRLTVL.